Each of the 17 T cell receptor beta chains below was sequenced from the same sample in a study of blood T cell repertoires in COVID-19. Clones were read by immunoSEQ multiplex PCR, and TCRdb kept only the in-frame ones, dropping some. The data show 310,000 or so clones, with roughly 90% seen just once and around 11% held by the top ten. The material sequenced was peripheral blood. The receptors derive from a woman in her thirties with COVID-19, enrolled during active disease.

The chain combines TRBV4-2 with TRBJ1-4, with 7 bases that match TRBD1. Germline trimming cut 4 bases from V and 15 bases from J; bases unmatched to any gene: 14. Germline CDR1 and CDR2: LGHNA and YNFKEQ. The length of the CDR3 is 14 residues. CDR3 loop: CASSPGTALERLFF. CDR3 DNA sequence: TGTGCCAGCAGCCCCGGGACAGCCCTCGAGAGGTTGTTTTTT.

The rearrangement joins TRBV19 to TRBJ2-1; tentatively, D is TRBD2 (6 bases). Germline V gene data show CDR1 as LNHDA and CDR2 as SQIVND (reference sequence). The CDR3 has 16 amino acids. Between the trimmed V and J ends, which lost 3 bases and 2 bases, there was a span of 14 bases. The CDR3 DNA is TGTGCCAGTAGTATGAAACTAGCTCTACCCTACAATGAGCAGTTCTTC. This gives the protein CASSMKLALPYNEQFF.

The chain couples TRBV5-1 to TRBJ1-1, with 9 bases lining up with TRBD1. The germline V gene encodes CDR1 SGHRS and CDR2 YFSETQ. V lost 2 bases, J lost 4 bases, and 6 bases stayed unmatched. This CDR3 region has 15 residues. The CDR3 DNA reads TGCGCCAGCAGCTTCAGACAGGGGGTAAGCACTGAAGCTTTCTTT. Protein: CASSFRQGVSTEAFF. Combining the CDR3 with reference TRBV5-1 and TRBJ1-1 gives the whole variable domain KAGVTQTPRYLIKTRGQQVTLSCSPISGHRSVSWYQQTPGQGLQFLFEYFSETQRNKGNFPGRFSGRQFSNSRSEMNVSTLELGDSALYLCASSFRQGVSTEAFFGQGTRLTVV.

The chain joins TRBV11-2 to TRBJ2-7, with TRBD2 matching 12 bases. Germline trimming cut 2 bases from V and 4 bases from J; bases unmatched to any gene: 12. The CDR3 is 18 residues long. Germline V CDR1 and CDR2: SGHAT, FQNNGV. The CDR3 here is CASSLSTSGGFLGYEQYF. Here the CDR3 DNA reads TGTGCCAGCAGCTTAAGCACTAGCGGGGGGTTCCTGGGGTACGAGCAGTACTTC.

In DNA form, the CDR3 reads TGTGCCAGCAGCTTGCAGGGTATGGCCGGGGAGCTGTTTTTT. It is translated as CASSLQGMAGELFF. The chain couples TRBV7-9 to TRBJ2-2, with D perhaps matching TRBD1 (5 bases). Germline V gene data show CDR1 as SEHNR and CDR2 as FQNEAQ (reference sequence). This CDR3 comprises 14 residues. Trimming pared 3 bases from V and 6 bases from J, leaving 11 bases between.

J is TRBJ1-5 and V is TRBV28; 8 bases map to TRBD1. The germline V gene has CDR1 MDHEN and CDR2 SYDVKM. This CDR3 spans 14 amino acids. V lost 6 bases to trimming and J lost 6 bases; unmatched junction nucleotides: 7. This CDR3 reads CASSSGQGGQPQHF. In DNA form, the CDR3 reads TGTGCCAGCAGCTCTGGACAGGGTGGTCAGCCCCAGCATTTT.

The chain links TRBV6-5 to TRBJ1-1, with TRBD1 matching over 7 bases. This CDR3 comprises 14 residues. The V and J ends lost 6 bases and 1 base, in that order; junction bases with no gene match: 5. CDR1 and CDR2 (germline): MNHEY, SVGAGI. The CDR3 sequence: CASSRNRGNTEAFF. The CDR3 region has the DNA TGTGCCAGCAGCCGAAACAGGGGGAACACTGAAGCTTTCTTT.

This sequence joins TRBV7-9 and TRBJ1-5; D gene ambiguous. Germline CDR1 is SEHNR and CDR2 is FQNEAQ (reference sequence). V was pared by 1 base and J by 6 bases, with 10 bases between. This CDR3 has 14 residues. The chain's CDR3 is CASSLDGRAQPQHF. CDR3 bases: TGTGCCAGCAGCTTAGACGGTCGTGCTCAGCCCCAGCATTTT.

The CDR3 DNA reads TGTGCCAGCAGCTTATTGGAGAGTACCTACAATGAGCAGTTCTTC. This translates into CASSLLESTYNEQFF. The chain joins TRBV5-6 to TRBJ2-1; D call uncertain. In germline, CDR1 is SGHDT, CDR2 YYEEEE. V was cut by 2 bases and J by 2 bases, with 11 bases left in between. This CDR3 comprises 15 residues.

This chain links TRBV27 with TRBJ2-7, with 10 bases aligning to TRBD2. The J segment lost 6 bases and the V segment lost 5 bases, leaving 7 bases of the junction unmatched. Per germline, CDR1 MNHEY and CDR2 SMNVEV (reference sequence). This CDR3 spans 14 amino acids. The CDR3 DNA reads as TGTGCCAGCAGTAGACAGGTAGCGGGAGGCGAGCAGTACTTC. Translation: CASSRQVAGGEQYF.

The sample holds one count of this clone. The sample contains more than one DNA sequence encoding this CDR3. The chain employs TRBV9 and TRBJ2-3; 7 bases map to TRBD2. CDR3 length equals 14 residues. V was clipped by 0 bases and J by 3 bases; unmatched bases: 1. Germline values: CDR1 SGDLS, CDR2 YYNGEE. CDR3 bases: TGTGCCAGCAGCGTAGGCGGGAGTACAGATACGCAGTATTTT. Translated: CASSVGGSTDTQYF.

This chain uses TRBV11-2 with TRBJ1-1, with D hard to call. Trimming stripped 8 bases from V and 10 bases from J, with 29 bases between. The CDR3 is 16 residues long. CDR1 and CDR2 from the germline V gene are SGHAT and FQNNGV. In DNA, the CDR3 is TGTGCCAGCCTGCTTACCGACAAAGGACGGGCGGGAGGAGCTTTCTTT. Translated: CASLLTDKGRAGGAFF.

The chain has TRBV5-4 and TRBJ2-5, with TRBD2 as a possible D gene (6 bases). This CDR3 has 14 amino acids. V was clipped by 5 bases and J by 2 bases, with 13 bases between them. Germline V gives CDR1 SGHNT, CDR2 YYREEE (reference sequence). The CDR3 sequence is CASRLAGRQETQYF. Here the CDR3 DNA reads TGTGCCAGCAGACTCGCGGGGAGACAAGAGACCCAGTACTTC.

This clone was counted many times. The chain uses TRBV15 and TRBJ2-4; D is perhaps TRBD2 (6 bases). Germline V lookup: CDR1 LNHNV, CDR2 YYDKDF (reference sequence). V was cut by 1 base and J by 5 bases, with 18 bases left in between. CDR3 length equals 17 residues. CDR3 coding DNA: TGTGCCACCAGCAGAGGTGCGGGGCCGCCCAGAGAAAACATTCAGTACTTC. Protein product: CATSRGAGPPRENIQYF.

The J gene is TRBJ2-1, the V gene TRBV24-1; TRBD2 matches at 11 bases. The CDR3 has 18 amino acids. Germline V CDR1 and CDR2: KGHDR, SFDVKD. V trimming: 1 base; J trimming: 1 base; junction bases outside the gene matches: 5. CDR3 region: CATSDFTSGRRSYNEQFF. CDR3 bases: TGTGCCACCAGTGATTTTACTAGCGGGAGAAGGTCCTACAATGAGCAGTTCTTC.

The chain combines TRBV28 with TRBJ2-7; a possible D gene is TRBD2 (6 bases). Germline lookup yields CDR1 MDHEN and CDR2 SYDVKM. The CDR3 spans 13 residues. V was trimmed by 9 bases and J by 2 bases, leaving 14 bases between them. The CDR3: CARHGTFTYEQYF. The CDR3 nucleotides are TGTGCCAGGCATGGGACTTTCACCTACGAGCAGTACTTC.

The chain uses TRBV5-4 and TRBJ1-1, with D perhaps TRBD1 (6 bases). In germline, CDR1 is SGHNT, CDR2 YYREEE (reference sequence). Trimming removed 4 bases at V and 4 bases at J, with 14 bases between. CDR3 size: 14 residues. CDR3 loop: CASSLRGAVTEAFF. In DNA form, the CDR3 reads TGTGCCAGCAGCCTACGGGGGGCAGTCACTGAAGCTTTCTTT.